This entry lists 23 T cell receptor beta chains sequenced from one sample in a study of blood T cell repertoires in COVID-19. Profiling relied on immunoSEQ multiplex PCR, and the TCRdb table lists in-frame clones only, not all of them. The sample lists about 77,000 clones, about 80% seen once, with less than 6% in the top ten. The sample comprised peripheral blood. These receptors all come from a woman aged 70 to 79 with acute or convalescent COVID-19.

The sample holds a few counts of this clone. The CDR3 nucleotides read TGTGCCAGCAGCTTAGCGGCCCCAGGCACTGAAGCTTTCTTT. Its protein is CASSLAAPGTEAFF. This chain joins TRBV11-3 and TRBJ1-1; D is unresolved. V lost 1 base and J 4 bases, leaving 10 bases between the germline ends. There are 14 residues in the CDR3. CDR1 SGHNT and CDR2 YENEEA come from the germline V gene.

This rearrangement joins TRBV11-2 to TRBJ2-7, with D possibly being TRBD1 (6 bases). This CDR3 is built from 15 residues. CDR1 SGHAT and CDR2 FQNNGV come from the germline V gene. Trimming stripped 2 bases from V and 2 bases from J, with 13 bases between. CDR3 residues: CASSLLTGTTYEQYF. CDR3 coding DNA: TGTGCCAGCAGCTTATTAACAGGGACAACCTACGAGCAGTACTTC.

This chain uses TRBV3-1 (or the pseudogene TRBV3-2) with TRBJ1-1; D ambiguous. Between the trimmed V and J ends, which lost 0 bases and 6 bases, there was a span of 14 bases. The germline V gene has CDR1 LGHDT and CDR2 YNNKEL (reference sequence). The CDR3 is 15 residues long. CDR3 in DNA: TGTGCCAGCAGCCAAGATTTACAGCTGGGCGCTGAAGCTTTCTTT. Protein: CASSQDLQLGAEAFF.

This clone has a single count. This chain links TRBV18 with TRBJ1-1, with no clear D. Deletions cut 3 bases from V and 2 bases from J, with 13 bases between. Germline CDR1 reads KGHSH; CDR2 reads LQKENI. CDR3 size: 15 residues. The CDR3 spells CASSPQPGSNTEAFF. In DNA form, the CDR3 reads TGTGCCAGCTCACCCCAACCGGGGTCAAACACTGAAGCTTTCTTT. Full variable domain (outside the CDR3, taken from reference TRBV18 and TRBJ1-1): NAGVMQNPRHLVRRRGQEARLRCSPMKGHSHVYWYRQLPEEGLKFMVYLQKENIIDESGMPKERFSAEFPKEGPSILRIQQVVRGDSAAYFCASSPQPGSNTEAFFGQGTRLTVV.

The chain couples TRBV7-9 to TRBJ2-3; D is undetermined. The CDR3 extends over 14 amino acids. Trimming took 5 bases from V and 2 from J, leaving 11 bases between them. Looked up from germline, CDR1 is SEHNR and CDR2 is FQNEAQ (reference sequence). The CDR3 is CASSQSIPTDTQYF. The CDR3 nucleotides read TGTGCCAGCAGCCAGTCGATACCCACAGATACGCAGTATTTT.

The chain carries TRBV6-2 or TRBV6-3 and TRBJ2-7, with D perhaps matching TRBD1 (5 bases). CDR3 size: 15 residues. Germline V CDR1 and CDR2: MNHEY, SVGEGT. Trimming cost V 2 bases and J 1 base, with 12 bases left between them. The DNA of the CDR3 is TGTGCCAGCAGTTACAGTGGGGCCCCATCCTACGAGCAGTACTTC. As protein: CASSYSGAPSYEQYF.

The chain links TRBV27 to TRBJ2-7; 7 nucleotides match TRBD1. V dropped 5 bases and J dropped 0; count of bases not matched to a gene: 7. The CDR3 has 15 amino acids. Germline V gene sequence: CDR1 MNHEY, CDR2 SMNVEV (reference sequence). The CDR3 DNA follows: TGTGCCAGCAGTGAAACCGGGGACAGCTCCTACGAGCAGTACTTC. Translating gives CASSETGDSSYEQYF.

This clone has a single count. The J gene is TRBJ1-1, the V gene TRBV29-1, with D possibly being TRBD1 (6 bases). Trimming took off 4 bases at V and 7 bases at J, with 16 bases between the two ends. The CDR3 totals 13 residues. Germline V gene data show CDR1 as SQVTM and CDR2 as ANQGSEA. The CDR3 region is CSVGVGQRVEAFF. In DNA, the CDR3 is TGCAGCGTTGGAGTTGGACAGCGCGTTGAAGCTTTCTTT.

This clone was found once. J is TRBJ1-2 and V is TRBV12-3 or TRBV12-4; D not certain. Trimming stripped 6 bases from V and 4 bases from J, with 9 bases between. The CDR3 consists of 12 residues. CDR3 in DNA: TGTGCCAGCAGCGCCGCGGCCTATGGCTACACCTTC. Protein product: CASSAAAYGYTF.

The chain employs TRBV7-2 and TRBJ2-3, with a possible D match to TRBD2 (5 bases). V lost 2 bases to trimming and J lost 8 bases, with 23 bases between them. There are 17 residues in the CDR3. Germline CDR1 is SGHTA and CDR2 is FQGNSA. The CDR3 loop is CASSLSPEAVYFATQYF. In nucleotides, the CDR3 is TGTGCCAGCAGCTTATCTCCGGAGGCCGTATATTTCGCTACGCAGTATTTT.

This chain links TRBV5-1 with TRBJ2-7; a weak D match, TRBD2 (6 bases). Trimming shortened V by 0 bases and J by 0 bases, and 10 bases separated the two germline ends. There are 15 residues in the CDR3. CDR1 is SGHRS, CDR2 YFSETQ, per germline. CDR3 sequence reads: CASSLGGGPSYEQYF. CDR3 nucleotide sequence: TGCGCCAGCAGCTTGGGCGGAGGGCCCTCCTACGAGCAGTACTTC.

The rearrangement joins TRBV12-3 or TRBV12-4 to TRBJ2-2, with D maybe TRBD1 (5 bases). The length of the CDR3 is 12 residues. Trimming pared 6 bases from V and 7 bases from J, leaving 9 bases between. CDR3 residues: CASSDRNGELFF. The CDR3 DNA follows: TGTGCCAGCAGCGACAGAAACGGGGAGCTGTTTTTT.

J is TRBJ1-1 and V is TRBV3-1 (or the pseudogene TRBV3-2); TRBD1 might be the D (5 bases). Germline V gives CDR1 LGHDT, CDR2 YNNKEL (reference sequence). The CDR3 spans 15 residues. V lost 6 bases and J lost 1, with 15 bases in between. This chain's CDR3 is CASRRRLTENTEAFF. The CDR3 DNA is TGTGCCAGCAGGCGCCGATTGACAGAGAACACTGAAGCTTTCTTT.

This chain connects TRBV11-1 to TRBJ1-6; no definite D call. The CDR3 runs 14 residues. Trimming cost V 7 bases and J 8 bases, with 15 bases left between them. The germline CDR1 and CDR2 sequences are SGHAT and FQDESV (reference sequence). CDR3 residues: CASTQGTVDSPLHF. The DNA of the CDR3 is TGTGCCAGCACCCAAGGTACAGTGGATTCACCCCTCCACTTT.

The V and J genes are TRBV5-1 and TRBJ2-7, with TRBD1 as a possible D gene (6 bases). With 3 bases removed from V and 5 bases from J, the gap between germline ends came to 15 bases. The CDR3 extends over 14 amino acids. Germline V gene data show CDR1 as SGHRS and CDR2 as YFSETQ. This CDR3 reads CASSSTGTNHEQYF. In DNA, the CDR3 is TGCGCCAGCAGCTCGACAGGCACAAACCACGAGCAGTACTTC.

V is TRBV7-3 and J is TRBJ1-1; 8 nucleotides align to TRBD1. CDR1 and CDR2 (germline): SGHTA, FQGTGA. The CDR3 extends over 16 amino acids. V was clipped by 4 bases and J by 0 bases; unmatched bases: 7. In DNA form, the CDR3 reads TGTGCCAGCAGCTCCACCGGGACAGGTTTGAACACTGAAGCTTTCTTT. Translated: CASSSTGTGLNTEAFF.

CDR3 in DNA: TGTGCCACCAGTGACCAGGGGGCCGTGTCCAAGCAGTACTTC. It encodes CATSDQGAVSKQYF. V is TRBV24-1 and J is TRBJ2-7, with 8 bases that match TRBD1. This CDR3 has 14 amino acids. V dropped 4 bases and J dropped 8; count of bases not matched to a gene: 9. CDR1 is KGHDR, CDR2 SFDVKD, per germline.

The chain joins TRBV7-9 to TRBJ1-2; 7 bases are a match to TRBD1. V shed 5 bases, J shed 8 bases, and the junction held 2 bases outside the gene matches. The CDR3 is 11 residues long. Per germline, CDR1 SEHNR and CDR2 FQNEAQ (reference sequence). The CDR3 sequence: CASSLGQGYTF. CDR3 coding DNA: TGTGCCAGCAGCCTGGGACAGGGCTACACCTTC.

The CDR3 region is CASSYGGLYNEQFF. The CDR3 bases are TGTGCCAGCAGCTATGGGGGACTCTACAATGAGCAGTTCTTC. The chain carries TRBV7-2 and TRBJ2-1, with D tentatively TRBD2 (6 bases). The CDR3 spans 14 residues. Germline CDR1 reads SGHTA; CDR2 reads FQGNSA. The V gene lost 4 bases and the J gene lost 3 bases, with 10 bases spanning the gap.

This clone has just a few counts. CDR3 DNA: TGTGCCAGCAGCAAAGATCCCGGACAGGGAAGAGAAAAACTGTTTTTT. This translates into CASSKDPGQGREKLFF. The V call is TRBV21-1, the J call TRBJ1-4; the table names TRBD1, a call not compared with the DNA. TRBV21-1 is a pseudogene segment. This CDR3 contains 16 residues.

In this sample, this clone turned up once. The chain combines TRBV29-1 with TRBJ2-5; the match to TRBD1 covers 9 bases. The CDR3 is 17 amino acids. Germline values: CDR1 SQVTM, CDR2 ANQGSEA. V lost 6 bases and J lost 5; bases outside the gene matches: 19. The CDR3 loop reads CSVIGGDREMLYETQYF. The CDR3 DNA follows: TGCAGCGTCATAGGGGGGGACAGGGAAATGCTGTATGAGACCCAGTACTTC.

The count of this clone is one. The chain links TRBV18 to TRBJ2-5; 13 bases fit TRBD2. Per germline, CDR1 KGHSH and CDR2 LQKENI. The CDR3 runs to 17 residues. Trimming at V came to 3 bases and at J to 4 bases, leaving 8 bases not matched to a gene. The CDR3 region is CASSPTSGGIGGETQYF. CDR3 DNA sequence: TGTGCCAGCTCACCGACTAGCGGGGGGATCGGGGGAGAGACCCAGTACTTC.

The chain links TRBV11-2 to TRBJ1-5, with unresolved D. Germline values: CDR1 SGHAT, CDR2 FQNNGV. CDR3 length: 14 residues. V was cut by 2 bases and J by 5 bases, with 10 bases left in between. This chain's CDR3 is CASSLRLRYQPQHF. CDR3 in DNA: TGTGCCAGCAGCTTACGCCTGAGATATCAGCCCCAGCATTTT.